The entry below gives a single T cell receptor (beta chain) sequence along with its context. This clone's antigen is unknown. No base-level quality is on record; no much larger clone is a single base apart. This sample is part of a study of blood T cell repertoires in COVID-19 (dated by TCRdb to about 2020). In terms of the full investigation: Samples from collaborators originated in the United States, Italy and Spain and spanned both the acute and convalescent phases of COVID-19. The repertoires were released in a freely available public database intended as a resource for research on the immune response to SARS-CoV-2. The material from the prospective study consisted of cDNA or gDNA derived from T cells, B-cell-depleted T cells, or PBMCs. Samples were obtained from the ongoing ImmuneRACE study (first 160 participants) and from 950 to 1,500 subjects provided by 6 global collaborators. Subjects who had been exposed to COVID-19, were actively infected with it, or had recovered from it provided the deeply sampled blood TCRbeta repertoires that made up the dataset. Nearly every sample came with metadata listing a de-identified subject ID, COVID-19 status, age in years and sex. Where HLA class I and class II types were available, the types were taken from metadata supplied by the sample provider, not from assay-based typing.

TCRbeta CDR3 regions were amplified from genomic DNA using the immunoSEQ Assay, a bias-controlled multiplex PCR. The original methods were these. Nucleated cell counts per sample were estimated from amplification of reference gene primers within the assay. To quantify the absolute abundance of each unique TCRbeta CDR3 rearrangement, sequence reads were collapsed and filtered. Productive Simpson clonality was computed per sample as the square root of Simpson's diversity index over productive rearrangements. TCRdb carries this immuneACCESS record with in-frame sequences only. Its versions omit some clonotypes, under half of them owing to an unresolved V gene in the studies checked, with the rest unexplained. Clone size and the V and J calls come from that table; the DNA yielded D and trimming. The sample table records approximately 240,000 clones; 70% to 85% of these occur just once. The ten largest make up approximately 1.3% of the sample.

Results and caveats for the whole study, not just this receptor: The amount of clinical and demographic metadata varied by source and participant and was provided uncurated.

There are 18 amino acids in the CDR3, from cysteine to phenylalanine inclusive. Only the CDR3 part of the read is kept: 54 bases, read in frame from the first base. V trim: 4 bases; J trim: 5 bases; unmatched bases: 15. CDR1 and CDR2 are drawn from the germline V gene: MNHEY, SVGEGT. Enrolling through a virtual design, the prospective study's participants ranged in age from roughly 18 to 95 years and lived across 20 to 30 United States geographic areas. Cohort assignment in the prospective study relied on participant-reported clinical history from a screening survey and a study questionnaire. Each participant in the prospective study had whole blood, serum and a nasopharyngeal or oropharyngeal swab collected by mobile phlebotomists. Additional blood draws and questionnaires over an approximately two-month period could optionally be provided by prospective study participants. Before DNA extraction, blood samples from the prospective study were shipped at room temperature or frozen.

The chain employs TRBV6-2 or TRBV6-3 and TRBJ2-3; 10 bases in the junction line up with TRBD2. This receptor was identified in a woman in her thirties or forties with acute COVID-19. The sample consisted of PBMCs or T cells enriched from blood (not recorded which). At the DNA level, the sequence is TGTGCCAGCAGTTTCACCAAACTAGCGGGGAAACCAAAAGATACGCAGTATTTT. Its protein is CASSFTKLAGKPKDTQYF.